This is a list of T cell receptor beta chains from one sample in a study of CD4 T cells in relation to SARS-CoV-2 and coronaviruses. These receptors lack a known antigen. Generated by immunoSEQ multiplex PCR, the TCRdb table keeps only in-frame clones and is missing some. Among some 46,000 clones, roughly 87% were seen once, and the ten largest hold under 1.5%. Input material: naive CD4+ T cells from PBMCs, cultured in vitro. The source of these receptors is an adult with COVID-19. The CDR3 runs from the conserved cysteine through the conserved F or W. Fields, in order: J gene, V gene, clone size, D gene, CDR3 protein, CDR3 DNA. D genes are given only for firm matches. Size values are once, few and many counts, or a class for expanded clones, and some rows have none.

j_gene: TRBJ2-2; v_gene: TRBV4-1; abundance: .; d_gene: .; CDR3aa: CASSQSDTGELFF; CDR3nt: TGCGCCAGCAGCCAATCGGACACCGGGGAGCTGTTTTTT
j_gene: TRBJ2-4; v_gene: TRBV7-9; abundance: .; d_gene: .; CDR3aa: CASSPLESLAKNIQYF; CDR3nt: TGTGCCAGCAGCCCCTTGGAGAGTTTAGCCAAAAACATTCAGTACTTC
j_gene: TRBJ2-6; v_gene: TRBV19; abundance: .; d_gene: TRBD1; CDR3aa: CASSIGPLTGGANGANVLTF; CDR3nt: TGTGCCAGTAGTATAGGACCCCTTACAGGGGGCGCGAATGGGGCCAACGTCCTGACTTTC
j_gene: TRBJ1-5; v_gene: TRBV6-6; abundance: .; d_gene: .; CDR3aa: CASSNGPSNQPQHF; CDR3nt: TGTGCCAGCAGCAACGGGCCTAGCAATCAGCCCCAGCATTTT
j_gene: TRBJ2-3; v_gene: TRBV20-1; abundance: once; d_gene: .; CDR3aa: CSATRGDTQYF; CDR3nt: TGCAGTGCTACTCGGGGGGATACGCAGTATTTT
j_gene: TRBJ2-3; v_gene: TRBV11-2; abundance: .; d_gene: .; CDR3aa: CASSLVQGMDTDTQYF; CDR3nt: TGTGCCAGCAGCTTAGTTCAGGGGATGGACACAGATACGCAGTATTTT
j_gene: TRBJ2-5; v_gene: TRBV4-1; abundance: .; d_gene: TRBD2; CDR3aa: CASSRPGRASETQYF; CDR3nt: TGCGCCAGCAGCCGTCCCGGGAGGGCCAGCGAGACCCAGTACTTC
j_gene: TRBJ2-3; v_gene: TRBV30; abundance: once; d_gene: TRBD2; CDR3aa: CAWSSASGHQYF; CDR3nt: TGTGCCTGGTCCTCCGCTAGCGGCCACCAGTATTTT
j_gene: TRBJ1-5; v_gene: TRBV28; abundance: .; d_gene: TRBD1; CDR3aa: CASFTGVQPQHF; CDR3nt: TGTGCCAGTTTCACAGGGGTTCAGCCCCAGCATTTT
j_gene: TRBJ2-5; v_gene: TRBV4-3; abundance: .; d_gene: TRBD1; CDR3aa: CASSLGTGETQYF; CDR3nt: TGCGCCAGCAGCCTCGGGACAGGAGAGACCCAGTACTTC
j_gene: TRBJ1-5; v_gene: TRBV6-6; abundance: .; d_gene: .; CDR3aa: CASSYDGIENQPQHF; CDR3nt: TGTGCCAGCAGTTACGACGGGATTGAGAATCAGCCCCAGCATTTT
j_gene: TRBJ1-2; v_gene: TRBV28; abundance: .; d_gene: .; CDR3aa: CASSLSTGGYTF; CDR3nt: TGTGCCAGCAGTTTATCCACGGGGGGCTACACCTTC
j_gene: TRBJ2-3; v_gene: TRBV5-1; abundance: .; d_gene: .; CDR3aa: CASSLVVGDTQYF; CDR3nt: TGCGCCAGCAGCTTAGTAGTTGGGGATACGCAGTATTTT
j_gene: TRBJ2-3; v_gene: TRBV7-9; abundance: .; d_gene: .; CDR3aa: CASSLEGGSADTQYF; CDR3nt: TGTGCCAGCAGCTTAGAAGGAGGGAGCGCAGATACGCAGTATTTT
j_gene: TRBJ1-1; v_gene: TRBV29-1; abundance: .; d_gene: .; CDR3aa: CSVEDAMNTEAFF; CDR3nt: TGCAGCGTTGAAGATGCCATGAACACTGAAGCTTTCTTT
j_gene: TRBJ2-7; v_gene: TRBV7-9; abundance: .; d_gene: TRBD1; CDR3aa: CASSQGAGRPYEQYF; CDR3nt: TGTGCCAGCAGCCAGGGGGCGGGTCGGCCCTACGAGCAGTACTTC
j_gene: TRBJ2-5; v_gene: TRBV21-1; abundance: .; d_gene: .; CDR3aa: CASSLDYTLQETQYF; CDR3nt: TGTGCCAGCAGCCTTGACTACACTCTCCAAGAGACCCAGTACTTC
j_gene: TRBJ1-1; v_gene: TRBV4-1; abundance: few; d_gene: .; CDR3aa: CASSQFLRVTEAFF; CDR3nt: TGCGCCAGCAGCCAATTCCTCAGGGTCACTGAAGCTTTCTTT
j_gene: TRBJ2-5; v_gene: TRBV2; abundance: .; d_gene: .; CDR3aa: CASRVGQLETQYF; CDR3nt: TGTGCCAGCAGAGTAGGACAGTTGGAGACCCAGTACTTC
j_gene: TRBJ2-5; v_gene: TRBV5-4; abundance: .; d_gene: TRBD1; CDR3aa: CASRPGTGDRETQYF; CDR3nt: TGTGCCAGCAGACCCGGGACAGGGGATAGGGAGACCCAGTACTTC
j_gene: TRBJ2-7; v_gene: TRBV11-1; abundance: .; d_gene: TRBD2; CDR3aa: CASSSLSGRIREQYF; CDR3nt: TGTGCCAGCAGCTCCTTAAGCGGGAGGATTAGGGAGCAGTACTTC
j_gene: TRBJ2-4; v_gene: TRBV20-1; abundance: .; d_gene: .; CDR3aa: CSAPDPNIQYF; CDR3nt: TGCAGTGCTCCGGACCCAAACATTCAGTACTTC
j_gene: TRBJ2-5; v_gene: TRBV27; abundance: .; d_gene: .; CDR3aa: CASSLQLETQYF; CDR3nt: TGTGCCAGCAGTCTCCAGTTAGAGACCCAGTACTTC
j_gene: TRBJ1-2; v_gene: TRBV6-2/TRBV6-3; abundance: .; d_gene: .; CDR3aa: CASSLEWMGYTF; CDR3nt: TGTGCCAGCAGTTTAGAGTGGATGGGCTACACCTTC
j_gene: TRBJ2-5; v_gene: TRBV14; abundance: .; d_gene: .; CDR3aa: CASSQDPVIWQQETQYF; CDR3nt: TGTGCCAGCAGCCAAGATCCGGTTATATGGCAGCAAGAGACCCAGTACTTC
j_gene: TRBJ2-2; v_gene: TRBV11-2; abundance: .; d_gene: TRBD1; CDR3aa: CASYTGTGSTGELFF; CDR3nt: TGTGCCAGTTATACCGGGACAGGGAGCACCGGGGAGCTGTTTTTT
j_gene: TRBJ1-5; v_gene: TRBV30; abundance: .; d_gene: .; CDR3aa: CAWSEGAYQPQHF; CDR3nt: TGTGCCTGGAGTGAAGGGGCGTACCAGCCCCAGCATTTT
j_gene: TRBJ2-2; v_gene: TRBV7-7; abundance: .; d_gene: TRBD2; CDR3aa: CASSSGLAGVGGELFF; CDR3nt: TGTGCCAGCAGCTCCGGACTAGCGGGAGTAGGAGGGGAGCTGTTTTTT
j_gene: TRBJ1-5; v_gene: TRBV30; abundance: .; d_gene: .; CDR3aa: CAWSGAENQPQHF; CDR3nt: TGTGCCTGGAGTGGGGCGGAGAATCAGCCCCAGCATTTT
j_gene: TRBJ2-6; v_gene: TRBV5-4; abundance: once; d_gene: TRBD2; CDR3aa: CASTGGVSGANVLTF; CDR3nt: TGTGCCAGCACGGGGGGAGTCTCTGGGGCCAACGTCCTGACTTTC
j_gene: TRBJ2-2; v_gene: TRBV15; abundance: .; d_gene: TRBD2; CDR3aa: CATSSGYRGTSYGGELFF; CDR3nt: TGTGCCACCAGCAGTGGTTATCGGGGGACTAGCTATGGCGGGGAGCTGTTTTTT
j_gene: TRBJ2-3; v_gene: TRBV7-3; abundance: .; d_gene: TRBD2; CDR3aa: CASSLGGRNGDTQYF; CDR3nt: TGTGCCAGCAGCTTAGGCGGGAGAAATGGAGATACGCAGTATTTT
j_gene: TRBJ2-1; v_gene: TRBV15; abundance: once; d_gene: TRBD2; CDR3aa: CATPQREYNEQFF; CDR3nt: TGTGCCACCCCCCAGCGGGAGTACAATGAGCAGTTCTTC
j_gene: TRBJ2-7; v_gene: TRBV7-6; abundance: .; d_gene: TRBD1; CDR3aa: CASSGGQGGPYEQYF; CDR3nt: TGTGCCAGCAGTGGGGGACAGGGGGGCCCCTACGAGCAGTACTTC
j_gene: TRBJ2-5; v_gene: TRBV18; abundance: .; d_gene: TRBD2; CDR3aa: CASSPMTSGSPKETQYF; CDR3nt: TGTGCCAGCTCACCTATGACTAGCGGGAGTCCCAAAGAGACCCAGTACTTC
j_gene: TRBJ2-3; v_gene: TRBV19; abundance: .; d_gene: .; CDR3aa: CASREVGSINQYF; CDR3nt: TGTGCCAGTAGGGAGGTGGGCTCTATCAACCAGTATTTT
j_gene: TRBJ2-6; v_gene: TRBV19; abundance: .; d_gene: .; CDR3aa: CASSIVDSGANVLTF; CDR3nt: TGTGCCAGTAGTATAGTGGACTCTGGGGCCAACGTCCTGACTTTC
j_gene: TRBJ2-3; v_gene: TRBV15; abundance: .; d_gene: TRBD2; CDR3aa: CATSRAAGGGADTQYF; CDR3nt: TGTGCCACCAGCAGAGCGGCGGGAGGGGGGGCAGATACGCAGTATTTT
j_gene: TRBJ2-7; v_gene: TRBV28; abundance: .; d_gene: .; CDR3aa: CASQGGTYEQYF; CDR3nt: TGTGCCAGCCAGGGCGGGACGTACGAGCAGTACTTC
j_gene: TRBJ2-1; v_gene: TRBV5-1; abundance: .; d_gene: .; CDR3aa: CASSFGTYNNEQFF; CDR3nt: TGCGCCAGCAGCTTCGGGACATACAACAATGAGCAGTTCTTC
j_gene: TRBJ2-1; v_gene: TRBV28; abundance: .; d_gene: TRBD2; CDR3aa: CASSFPKTSGEFF; CDR3nt: TGTGCCAGCAGTTTCCCCAAAACTAGCGGGGAGTTCTTC
j_gene: TRBJ2-5; v_gene: TRBV29-1; abundance: .; d_gene: .; CDR3aa: CSVEADGETQYF; CDR3nt: TGCAGCGTTGAGGCGGACGGAGAGACCCAGTACTTC
j_gene: TRBJ2-2; v_gene: TRBV15; abundance: .; d_gene: .; CDR3aa: CATSRRGLTRGVAGELFF; CDR3nt: TGTGCCACCAGCAGGCGGGGTTTGACTAGGGGGGTCGCCGGGGAGCTGTTTTTT
j_gene: TRBJ1-6; v_gene: TRBV14; abundance: few; d_gene: .; CDR3aa: CASSQELYNSPLHF; CDR3nt: TGTGCCAGCAGCCAAGAATTATATAATTCACCCCTCCACTTT
j_gene: TRBJ2-1; v_gene: TRBV15; abundance: .; d_gene: TRBD2; CDR3aa: CATSREKRLAEQFF; CDR3nt: TGTGCCACCAGCAGAGAAAAGAGACTAGCGGAGCAGTTCTTC
j_gene: TRBJ1-6; v_gene: TRBV5-1; abundance: few; d_gene: .; CDR3aa: CASSLVGLSPLHF; CDR3nt: TGCGCCAGCAGCTTGGTTGGACTTTCACCCCTCCACTTT
j_gene: TRBJ2-7; v_gene: TRBV18; abundance: .; d_gene: TRBD2; CDR3aa: CASSSLAGANYEQYF; CDR3nt: TGTGCCAGCTCGTCACTAGCGGGAGCGAACTACGAGCAGTACTTC
j_gene: TRBJ2-3; v_gene: TRBV15; abundance: .; d_gene: .; CDR3aa: CATSRDTGQNTQYF; CDR3nt: TGTGCCACCAGCAGAGATACGGGACAAAATACGCAGTATTTT
j_gene: TRBJ2-5; v_gene: TRBV5-1; abundance: .; d_gene: TRBD2; CDR3aa: CASSLYLAGVETQYF; CDR3nt: TGCGCCAGCAGCTTGTATCTAGCGGGAGTCGAGACCCAGTACTTC
j_gene: TRBJ2-1; v_gene: TRBV19; abundance: few; d_gene: .; CDR3aa: CASSTIQGEQFF; CDR3nt: TGTGCCAGTAGTACAATACAGGGTGAGCAGTTCTTC
j_gene: TRBJ2-7; v_gene: TRBV7-9; abundance: .; d_gene: TRBD2; CDR3aa: CASSLPPLAGRIYEQYF; CDR3nt: TGTGCCAGCAGCCTCCCCCCACTAGCGGGAAGAATATACGAGCAGTACTTC
j_gene: TRBJ2-2; v_gene: TRBV28; abundance: .; d_gene: TRBD1; CDR3aa: CASSLWAGTGMSGELFF; CDR3nt: TGTGCCAGCAGTTTATGGGCCGGGACAGGGATGAGCGGGGAGCTGTTTTTT
j_gene: TRBJ2-7; v_gene: TRBV6-5; abundance: .; d_gene: .; CDR3aa: CASSYLRGPYEQYF; CDR3nt: TGTGCCAGCAGTTACCTCAGGGGACCCTACGAGCAGTACTTC
j_gene: TRBJ2-2; v_gene: TRBV12-3/TRBV12-4; abundance: .; d_gene: .; CDR3aa: CASSLTSTGELFF; CDR3nt: TGTGCCAGCAGCCTTACTAGCACCGGGGAGCTGTTTTTT
j_gene: TRBJ2-1; v_gene: TRBV28; abundance: .; d_gene: TRBD2; CDR3aa: CASSRTSSYNEQFF; CDR3nt: TGTGCCAGCAGCCGGACTAGCTCCTACAATGAGCAGTTCTTC
j_gene: TRBJ2-1; v_gene: TRBV11-2; abundance: .; d_gene: TRBD1; CDR3aa: CASSETGGTGGYEQFF; CDR3nt: TGTGCCAGCAGCGAAACGGGCGGGACAGGGGGCTATGAGCAGTTCTTC
j_gene: TRBJ1-1; v_gene: TRBV7-8; abundance: .; d_gene: TRBD1; CDR3aa: CASSSRTGDGTEAFF; CDR3nt: TGTGCCAGCAGCTCAAGGACAGGGGATGGTACTGAAGCTTTCTTT
j_gene: TRBJ1-2; v_gene: TRBV6-5; abundance: .; d_gene: TRBD1; CDR3aa: CASSRGTGGGYTF; CDR3nt: TGTGCCAGCAGTCGGGGGACAGGGGGCGGCTACACCTTC